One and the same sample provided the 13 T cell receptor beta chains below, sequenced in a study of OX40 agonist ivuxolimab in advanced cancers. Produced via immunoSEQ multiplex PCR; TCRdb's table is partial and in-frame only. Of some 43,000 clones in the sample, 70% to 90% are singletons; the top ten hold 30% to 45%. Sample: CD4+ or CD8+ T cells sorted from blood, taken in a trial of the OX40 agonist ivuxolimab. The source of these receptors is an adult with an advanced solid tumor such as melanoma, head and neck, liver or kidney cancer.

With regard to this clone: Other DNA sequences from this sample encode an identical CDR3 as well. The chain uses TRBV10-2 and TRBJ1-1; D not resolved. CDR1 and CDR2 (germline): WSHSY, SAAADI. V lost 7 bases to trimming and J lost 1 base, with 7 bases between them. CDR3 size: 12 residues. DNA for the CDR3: TGCGCCAGCACCCACGGGAACACTGAAGCTTTCTTT. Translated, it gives CASTHGNTEAFF.

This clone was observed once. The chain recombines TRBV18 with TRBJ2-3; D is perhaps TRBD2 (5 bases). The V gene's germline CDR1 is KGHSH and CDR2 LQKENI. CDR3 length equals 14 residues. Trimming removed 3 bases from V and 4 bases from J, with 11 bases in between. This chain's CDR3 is CASSPRGAADTQYF. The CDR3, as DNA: TGTGCCAGCTCACCCCGGGGAGCGGCAGATACGCAGTATTTT.

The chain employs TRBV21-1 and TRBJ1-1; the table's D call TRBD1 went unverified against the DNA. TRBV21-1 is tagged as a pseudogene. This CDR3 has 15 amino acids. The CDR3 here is CASSKEVWANTEAFF. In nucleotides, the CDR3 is TGTGCCAGCAGCAAAGAAGTCTGGGCGAACACTGAAGCTTTCTTT.

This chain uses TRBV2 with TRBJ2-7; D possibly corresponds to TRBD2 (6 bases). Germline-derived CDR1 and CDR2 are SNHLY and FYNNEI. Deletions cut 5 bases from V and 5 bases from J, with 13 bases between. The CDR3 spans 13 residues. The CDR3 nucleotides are TGTGCCAGCAGTTTGCGGGATGAGAACGAGCAGTACTTC. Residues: CASSLRDENEQYF. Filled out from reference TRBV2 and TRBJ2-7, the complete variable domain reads EPEVTQTPSHQVTQMGQEVILRCVPISNHLYFYWYRQILGQKVEFLVSFYNNEISEKSEIFDDQFSVERPDGSNFTLKIRSTKLEDSAMYFCASSLRDENEQYFGPGTRLTVT.

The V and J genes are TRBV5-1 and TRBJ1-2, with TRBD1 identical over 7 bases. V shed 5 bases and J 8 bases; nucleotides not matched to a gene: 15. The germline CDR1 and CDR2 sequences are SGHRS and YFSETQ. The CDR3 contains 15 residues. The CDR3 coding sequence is TGCGCCAGCAGGGACGAGACAGGGCCCTTTAGAGGCTACACCTTC. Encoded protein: CASRDETGPFRGYTF.

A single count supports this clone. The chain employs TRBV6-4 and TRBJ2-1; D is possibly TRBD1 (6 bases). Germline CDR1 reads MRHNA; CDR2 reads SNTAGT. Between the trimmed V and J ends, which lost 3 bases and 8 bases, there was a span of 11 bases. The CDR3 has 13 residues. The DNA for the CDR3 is TGTGCCAGCAGTGATGAACAGGGCGATGAGCAGTTCTTC. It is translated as CASSDEQGDEQFF.

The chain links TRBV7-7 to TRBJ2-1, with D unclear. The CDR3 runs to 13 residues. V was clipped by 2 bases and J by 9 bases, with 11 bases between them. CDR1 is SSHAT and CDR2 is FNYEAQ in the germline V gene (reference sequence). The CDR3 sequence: CASSLQFDSEQFF. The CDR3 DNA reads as TGTGCCAGCAGCTTACAATTCGATAGTGAGCAGTTCTTC.

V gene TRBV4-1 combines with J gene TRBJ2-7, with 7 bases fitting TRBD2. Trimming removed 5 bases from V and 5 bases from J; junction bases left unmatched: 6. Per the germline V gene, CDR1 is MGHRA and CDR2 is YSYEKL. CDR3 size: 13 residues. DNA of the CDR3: TGCGCCAGCAGCAGCGGGGTCAGGGACGAGCAGTACTTC. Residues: CASSSGVRDEQYF.

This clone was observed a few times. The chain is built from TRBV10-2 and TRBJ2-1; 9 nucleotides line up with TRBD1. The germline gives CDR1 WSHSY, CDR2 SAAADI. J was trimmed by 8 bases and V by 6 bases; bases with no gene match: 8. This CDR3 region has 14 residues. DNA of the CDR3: TGCGCCAGCAGCGACCTGACAGGGGGGTATGAGCAGTTCTTC. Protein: CASSDLTGGYEQFF.

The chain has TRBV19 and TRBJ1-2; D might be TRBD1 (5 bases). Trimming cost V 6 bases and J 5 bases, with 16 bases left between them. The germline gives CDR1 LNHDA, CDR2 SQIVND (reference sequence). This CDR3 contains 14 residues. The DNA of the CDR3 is TGTGCCAGTAGAGAAGGACAAGCCTTTTATGGCTACACCTTC. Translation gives CASREGQAFYGYTF.

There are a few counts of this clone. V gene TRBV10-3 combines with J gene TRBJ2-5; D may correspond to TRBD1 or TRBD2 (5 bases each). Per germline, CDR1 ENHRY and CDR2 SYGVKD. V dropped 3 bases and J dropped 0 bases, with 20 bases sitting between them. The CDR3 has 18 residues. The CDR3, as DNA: TGTGCCATCAGTGATCCTAGTGCTGGGGGTTCGTACCAAGAGACCCAGTACTTC. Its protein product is CAISDPSAGGSYQETQYF.

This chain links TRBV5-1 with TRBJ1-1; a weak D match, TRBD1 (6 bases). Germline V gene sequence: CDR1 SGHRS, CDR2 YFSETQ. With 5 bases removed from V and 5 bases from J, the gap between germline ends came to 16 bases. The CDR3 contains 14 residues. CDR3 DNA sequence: TGCGCCAGCAGTCCTGGGGGCGCGGGGACTGAAGCTTTCTTT. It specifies CASSPGGAGTEAFF.

The CDR3 DNA sequence: TGTGCCAGCAGTGACCCCGGGGCGGACAATGAGCAGTTCTTC. Translated: CASSDPGADNEQFF. The V gene is TRBV6-6, the J gene TRBJ2-1; D possibly uses TRBD1 or TRBD2 (5 bases each). Trimming took off 5 bases at V and 5 bases at J, with 13 bases between the two ends. The germline gives CDR1 MNHNY, CDR2 SVGAGI (reference sequence). CDR3 size: 14 residues.